These 3 T cell receptor beta chains originate from one sample sequenced in a study of T cell responses to AZD1222 COVID-19 vaccine. Here immunoSEQ multiplex PCR was the method, and the copy in TCRdb shows in-frame clones only, minus some. The repertoire holds approximately 100,000 clones, with 75% to 95% as singletons. The material was peripheral blood, obtained on day 0 of AZD1222 vaccination. All receptors derive from an adult in good health.

This clone showed up just once. The rearrangement uses TRBV2 and TRBJ2-5, with TRBD2 as a possible D gene (6 bases). The CDR3 contains 14 residues. V lost 6 bases and J 4 bases, leaving 15 bases between the germline ends. CDR1 and CDR2 (germline): SNHLY, FYNNEI. The CDR3 reads CASRENWGGETQYF. The CDR3 DNA sequence: TGTGCCAGCAGAGAAAATTGGGGAGGAGAGACCCAGTACTTC.

This clone was seen a handful of times. The rearrangement joins TRBV4-1 to TRBJ1-1; D ambiguous. Trimming removed 1 base from V and 0 bases from J, with 6 bases in between. CDR1 is MGHRA and CDR2 is YSYEKL in the germline V gene. The CDR3 extends over 14 amino acids. The CDR3 DNA sequence: TGCGCCAGCAGCCAAGGTCTAGTGAACACTGAAGCTTTCTTT. Translated: CASSQGLVNTEAFF.

This clone was recorded only once. This chain connects TRBV5-6 to TRBJ2-3; unclear D gene. V was shortened by 1 base and J by 6 bases, with 6 bases between the two germline ends. CDR1 and CDR2 (germline): SGHDT, YYEEEE. This CDR3 is 12 amino acids long. The CDR3 spells CASSLLKDTQYF. CDR3 sequence (DNA): TGTGCCAGCAGCTTGTTAAAGGATACGCAGTATTTT. The whole variable domain, remainder taken from reference TRBV5-6 and TRBJ2-3, is DAGVTQSPTHLIKTRGQQVTLRCSPKSGHDTVSWYQQALGQGPQFIFQYYEEEERQRGNFPDRFSGHQFPNYSSELNVNALLLGDSALYLCASSLLKDTQYFGPGTRLTVL.